This is a list of T cell receptor beta chains from one sample in a study of low-dose radiotherapy and immunotherapy resistance in tumors. Using its own MiXCR run on the reads, TCRdb lists one record per CDR3 protein. Altogether more than 90,000 distinct CDR3 sequences are present, roughly 20% being singletons, with the ten largest covering roughly 4%. Sequenced material: PBMCs, taken after low-dose radiotherapy plus immunotherapy. These receptors came from a male donor with prostate cancer. Both conserved end residues are part of each CDR3. A D gene is named only where the DNA matches it firmly. Clone size is given for some rows only: seen once, a few or many times, or a class if the clone is expanded.

j_gene: TRBJ1-5; len: 15; d_gene: TRBD1; v_gene: TRBV10-3; abundance: many; CDR3aa: CAISEAKQGNQPQHF
j_gene: TRBJ1-3; len: 13; d_gene: NA; v_gene: TRBV29-1; abundance: many; CDR3aa: CSVADNSGNTIYF
j_gene: TRBJ2-2; len: 15; d_gene: TRBD1; v_gene: TRBV5-1; abundance: NA; CDR3aa: CASSSRTGSGGELFF
j_gene: TRBJ2-7; len: 15; d_gene: TRBD1; v_gene: TRBV5-4; abundance: many; CDR3aa: CASSLSQGAGYEQYF
j_gene: TRBJ2-3; len: 15; d_gene: NA; v_gene: TRBV5-1; abundance: many; CDR3aa: CASSLDSSRTDTQYF
j_gene: TRBJ1-1; len: 16; d_gene: NA; v_gene: TRBV12-2; abundance: many; CDR3aa: CASRLLGTGFGTEAFF
j_gene: TRBJ1-3; len: 16; d_gene: NA; v_gene: TRBV5-1; abundance: NA; CDR3aa: CASSLHRASSGNTIYF
j_gene: TRBJ1-4; len: 14; d_gene: NA; v_gene: TRBV4-1; abundance: many; CDR3aa: CASSHFPRGEKLFF
j_gene: TRBJ1-1; len: 14; d_gene: NA; v_gene: TRBV9; abundance: many; CDR3aa: CASSARTAETEAFF
j_gene: TRBJ2-6; len: 15; d_gene: NA; v_gene: TRBV29-1; abundance: many; CDR3aa: CSVVRSDSGANVLTF
j_gene: TRBJ2-7; len: 16; d_gene: TRBD1; v_gene: TRBV3-1; abundance: many; CDR3aa: CASSLRAGTGPYEQYF
j_gene: TRBJ2-1; len: 15; d_gene: NA; v_gene: TRBV5-5; abundance: few; CDR3aa: CASSFGLQGYNEQFF
j_gene: TRBJ2-1; len: 12; d_gene: NA; v_gene: TRBV29-1; abundance: many; CDR3aa: CSVEASYNEQFF
j_gene: TRBJ2-1; len: 18; d_gene: NA; v_gene: TRBV21-1; abundance: many; CDR3aa: CASSKGGPLRGNYNEQFF
j_gene: TRBJ1-1; len: 15; d_gene: TRBD1; v_gene: TRBV7-2; abundance: many; CDR3aa: CASSPGGAGGTEAFF
j_gene: TRBJ2-2; len: 15; d_gene: TRBD1; v_gene: TRBV5-1; abundance: few; CDR3aa: CASSTRQGYTGELFF
j_gene: TRBJ2-7; len: 16; d_gene: NA; v_gene: TRBV20-1; abundance: many; CDR3aa: CSASPPQGLASYEQYF
j_gene: TRBJ2-1; len: 13; d_gene: TRBD1; v_gene: TRBV12-3/TRBV12-4; abundance: few; CDR3aa: CASRRTGPNEQFF
j_gene: TRBJ1-4; len: 15; d_gene: NA; v_gene: TRBV5-8; abundance: NA; CDR3aa: CASSSLTWQGEKLFF
j_gene: TRBJ2-1; len: 16; d_gene: TRBD1; v_gene: TRBV7-9; abundance: many; CDR3aa: CASSIGAGQGPNEQFF
j_gene: TRBJ2-2; len: 19; d_gene: NA; v_gene: TRBV10-1; abundance: many; CDR3aa: CASSESTIAGVSNTGELFF
j_gene: TRBJ2-1; len: 12; d_gene: NA; v_gene: TRBV6-5; abundance: many; CDR3aa: CASQTAYNEQFF
j_gene: TRBJ2-7; len: 16; d_gene: NA; v_gene: TRBV6-5; abundance: NA; CDR3aa: CASSYSTPPDAYEQYF
j_gene: TRBJ1-2; len: 15; d_gene: TRBD1; v_gene: TRBV5-1; abundance: many; CDR3aa: CASSAALQGVYGYTF
j_gene: TRBJ2-7; len: 11; d_gene: NA; v_gene: TRBV2; abundance: many; CDR3aa: CASSELYEQYF
j_gene: TRBJ2-7; len: 13; d_gene: NA; v_gene: TRBV12-3/TRBV12-4; abundance: NA; CDR3aa: CASSLVGPYEQYF
j_gene: TRBJ1-6; len: 14; d_gene: NA; v_gene: TRBV2; abundance: NA; CDR3aa: CASSEYRDNSPLHF
j_gene: TRBJ2-5; len: 16; d_gene: TRBD2; v_gene: TRBV5-1; abundance: few; CDR3aa: CASFSGLAGGSETQYF
j_gene: TRBJ1-6; len: 15; d_gene: TRBD1; v_gene: TRBV19; abundance: few; CDR3aa: CASSIGAGGNSPLHF